These 14 T cell receptor beta chains came from one sample sequenced in a study of cytomegalovirus exposure and HLA in healthy donors. The PCR used 60 Vbeta and 13 Jbeta primers. Method: immunoSEQ multiplex PCR; TCRdb's copy keeps in-frame clones and lacks some. The sample has over 130,000 clones; around 78% are singletons. Specimen: PBMCs. The receptors come from a woman aged 40 to 55 in good health and CMV-seropositive.

This clone was seen only a few times. The chain recombines TRBV9 with TRBJ2-1; no clear D. The germline CDR1 and CDR2 sequences are SGDLS and YYNGEE. The CDR3 consists of 13 residues. Trimming removed 3 bases from V and 5 bases from J, with 9 bases in between. CDR3 DNA sequence: TGTGCCAGCAGCGAACATTCGCACAATGAGCAGTTCTTC. Its protein is CASSEHSHNEQFF.

The chain recombines TRBV5-1 with TRBJ2-5, with 8 bases matching TRBD1. Unmatched junction bases numbered 3, after V lost 0 bases and J lost 5 bases. The CDR3 contains 14 residues. From germline, CDR1 is SGHRS and CDR2 YFSETQ. The CDR3 protein is CASSLGTGSETQYF. The CDR3 DNA reads TGCGCCAGCAGCTTGGGGACAGGGTCGGAGACCCAGTACTTC.

This chain uses TRBV5-4 with TRBJ1-1; D gene uncertain. The length of the CDR3 is 14 residues. Trimming stripped 1 base from V and 0 bases from J, with 7 bases between. In germline, CDR1 is SGHNT, CDR2 YYREEE (reference sequence). CDR3 DNA sequence: TGTGCCAGCAGCTTGTCCTCAGTGAACACTGAAGCTTTCTTT. Its protein is CASSLSSVNTEAFF.

J is TRBJ2-7 and V is TRBV9; a weak D match, TRBD2 (7 bases). In germline, CDR1 is SGDLS, CDR2 YYNGEE. V dropped 3 bases and J dropped 7 bases, with 17 bases sitting between them. The length of the CDR3 is 14 residues. The CDR3 here is CASSASTGTMEQYF. For the CDR3, the DNA is TGTGCCAGCAGCGCTTCAACAGGGACTATGGAGCAGTACTTC. The complete variable domain, with remaining parts taken from reference TRBV9 and TRBJ2-7, reads DSGVTQTPKHLITATGQRVTLRCSPRSGDLSVYWYQQSLDQGLQFLIQYYNGEERAKGNILERFSAQQFPDLHSELNLSSLELGDSALYFCASSASTGTMEQYFGPGTRLTVT.

A word on this clone: No conserved phenylalanine or tryptophan ends this CDR3, so it is likely a read error. The V gene is TRBV27, the J gene TRBJ1-2, with 10 bases fitting TRBD1. V shed 6 bases, J shed 1 base, and the junction held 2 bases outside the gene matches. This CDR3 comprises 14 residues. Germline V CDR1 and CDR2: MNHEY, SMNVEV (reference sequence). In nucleotides, the CDR3 is TGTGCCAGCAGACGGACAGGGGGTAACTATGGCTACACCTCC. This encodes CASRRTGGNYGYTS.

V and J are TRBV7-2 and TRBJ1-1, with 8 bases identical to TRBD1. The V gene's germline CDR1 is SGHTA and CDR2 FQGNSA. V lost 2 bases, J lost 7 bases, and 12 bases stayed unmatched. The CDR3 extends over 16 amino acids. The chain's CDR3 is CASSLPRGTGLFEAFF. The CDR3 DNA follows: TGTGCCAGCAGCTTACCTCGGGGGACAGGACTATTTGAAGCTTTCTTT.

The CDR3 here is CSVAKTGDEKLFF. The CDR3 coding sequence is TGCAGCGTTGCAAAGACAGGGGATGAAAAACTGTTTTTT. The chain employs TRBV29-1 and TRBJ1-4, with TRBD1 matching 8 bases. V was pared by 4 bases and J by 6 bases, with 4 bases of the junction left unmatched. This CDR3 contains 13 residues. CDR1 is SQVTM and CDR2 is ANQGSEA in the germline V gene. Variable domain in full (rest from reference TRBV29-1 and TRBJ1-4): SAVISQKPSRDICQRGTSLTIQCQVDSQVTMMFWYRQQPGQSLTLIATANQGSEATYESGFVIDKFPISRPNLTFSTLTVSNMSPEDSSIYLCSVAKTGDEKLFFGSGTQLSVL.

This clone was seen only a few times. The CDR3 DNA sequence: TGCGCCAGCAGCTTCCTGGGCGGGAGTTTTCAGGAGACCCAGTACTTC. Translation gives CASSFLGGSFQETQYF. The chain uses TRBV5-1 and TRBJ2-5, with TRBD2 identical over 7 bases. The CDR3 loop spans 16 amino acids. Germline assignment: CDR1 SGHRS and CDR2 YFSETQ. Trimming cost V 2 bases and J 5 bases; bases outside gene matches: 12. The variable domain in full, with the rest retrieved from reference TRBV5-1 and TRBJ2-5, is KAGVTQTPRYLIKTRGQQVTLSCSPISGHRSVSWYQQTPGQGLQFLFEYFSETQRNKGNFPGRFSGRQFSNSRSEMNVSTLELGDSALYLCASSFLGGSFQETQYFGPGTRLLVL.

The chain couples TRBV28 to TRBJ2-7, with D tentatively TRBD2 (6 bases). Trimming removed 3 bases from V and 4 bases from J, with 13 bases in between. The CDR3 sequence is 14 residues long. The germline V gene has CDR1 MDHEN and CDR2 SYDVKM. CDR3 coding DNA: TGTGCCAGCAGTTTCGGGGGACCCCTTTACGAGCAGTACTTC. Encoded protein: CASSFGGPLYEQYF. Complete variable domain (other parts from reference TRBV28 and TRBJ2-7): DVKVTQSSRYLVKRTGEKVFLECVQDMDHENMFWYRQDPGLGLRLIYFSYDVKMKEKGDIPEGYSVSREKKERFSLILESASTNQTSMYLCASSFGGPLYEQYFGPGTRLTVT.

The genes are TRBV5-1 and TRBJ2-3; D perhaps matches TRBD2 (6 bases). Germline values: CDR1 SGHRS, CDR2 YFSETQ. The CDR3 loop spans 15 amino acids. Trimming pared 5 bases from V and 0 bases from J, leaving 13 bases between. DNA of the CDR3: TGCGCCAGCAGACCTCCGGGAGTAAGCACAGATACGCAGTATTTT. Amino acids: CASRPPGVSTDTQYF.

For the CDR3, the DNA is TGTGCCAGCAGTCTCCGGACAGTCCAAGAGACCCAGTACTTC. This encodes CASSLRTVQETQYF. The genes are TRBV28 and TRBJ2-5; a possible D gene is TRBD1 (6 bases). This CDR3 region has 14 residues. V was clipped by 5 bases and J by 1 base, with 11 bases between them. The germline V gene encodes CDR1 MDHEN and CDR2 SYDVKM.

This clone was observed a handful of times. The V gene is TRBV6-5, the J gene TRBJ1-2; no clear D. The CDR3 sequence is 14 residues long. CDR1 is MNHEY, CDR2 SVGAGI, per germline. Trimming shortened V by 2 bases and J by 0 bases, and 7 bases separated the two germline ends. Here the CDR3 reads CASSYGRTNYGYTF. The CDR3 nucleotides are TGTGCCAGCAGTTACGGGAGGACTAACTATGGCTACACCTTC.

On this clone itself: A read error may produce the germline difference seen at one junction end. The genes are TRBV7-9 and TRBJ2-1; weak D call: TRBD2 (7 bases). Germline V gene data show CDR1 as SEHNR and CDR2 as FQNEAQ (reference sequence). This CDR3 spans 13 amino acids. This chain's CDR3 is CSSSLGGVDEQFF. CDR3 in DNA: TGTTCCAGCAGCTTAGGGGGGGTCGATGAGCAGTTCTTC.

This rearrangement joins TRBV4-1 to TRBJ1-4; 7 nucleotides agree with TRBD1. Germline loops: CDR1 MGHRA, CDR2 YSYEKL. Trimming removed 5 bases from V and 2 bases from J; junction bases left unmatched: 8. The CDR3 length is 16 residues. The CDR3 sequence: CASSLRGDSTNEKLFF. As DNA, the CDR3 is TGCGCCAGCAGCTTAAGGGGGGACAGTACTAATGAAAAACTGTTTTTT.